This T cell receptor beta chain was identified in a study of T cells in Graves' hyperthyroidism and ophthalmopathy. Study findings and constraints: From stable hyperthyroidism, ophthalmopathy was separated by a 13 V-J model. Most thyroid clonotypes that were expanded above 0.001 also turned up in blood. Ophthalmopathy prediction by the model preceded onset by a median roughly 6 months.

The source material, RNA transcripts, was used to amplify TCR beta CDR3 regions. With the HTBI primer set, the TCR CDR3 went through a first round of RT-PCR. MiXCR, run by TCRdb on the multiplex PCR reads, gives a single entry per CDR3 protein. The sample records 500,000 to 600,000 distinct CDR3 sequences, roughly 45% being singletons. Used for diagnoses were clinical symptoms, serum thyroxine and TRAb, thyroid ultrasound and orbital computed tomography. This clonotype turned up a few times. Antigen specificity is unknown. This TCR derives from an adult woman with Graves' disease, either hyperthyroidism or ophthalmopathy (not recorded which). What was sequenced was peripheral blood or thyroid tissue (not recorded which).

CDR3 bases: TGTGCCATCAGCCGAGACCCGGGAGTAGGTACCGGGGAGCTGTTTTTT. It yields the protein CAISRDPGVGTGELFF. The chain recombines TRBV10-3 with TRBJ2-2, with D maybe TRBD2 (6 bases). V was cut by 6 bases and J by 5 bases, with 19 bases left in between. CDR3 length equals 16 residues. Germline assignment: CDR1 ENHRY and CDR2 SYGVKD.